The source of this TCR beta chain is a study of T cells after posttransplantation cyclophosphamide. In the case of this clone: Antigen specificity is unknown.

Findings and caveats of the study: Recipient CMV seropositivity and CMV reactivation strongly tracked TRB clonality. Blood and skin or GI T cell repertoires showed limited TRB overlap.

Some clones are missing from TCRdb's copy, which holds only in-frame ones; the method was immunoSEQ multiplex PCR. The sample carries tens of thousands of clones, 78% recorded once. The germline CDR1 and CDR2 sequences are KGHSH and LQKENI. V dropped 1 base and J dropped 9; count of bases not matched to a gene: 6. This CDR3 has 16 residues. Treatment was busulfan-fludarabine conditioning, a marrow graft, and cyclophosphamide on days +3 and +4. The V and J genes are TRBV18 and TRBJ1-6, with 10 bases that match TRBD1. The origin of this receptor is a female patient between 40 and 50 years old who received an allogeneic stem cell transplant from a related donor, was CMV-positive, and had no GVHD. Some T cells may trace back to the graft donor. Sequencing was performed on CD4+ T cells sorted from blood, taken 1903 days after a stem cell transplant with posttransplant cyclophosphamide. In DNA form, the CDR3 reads TGTGCCAGCTCACCACTTCAGCGACAGGGGGCTTCACCCCTCCACTTT. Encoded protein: CASSPLQRQGASPLHF.